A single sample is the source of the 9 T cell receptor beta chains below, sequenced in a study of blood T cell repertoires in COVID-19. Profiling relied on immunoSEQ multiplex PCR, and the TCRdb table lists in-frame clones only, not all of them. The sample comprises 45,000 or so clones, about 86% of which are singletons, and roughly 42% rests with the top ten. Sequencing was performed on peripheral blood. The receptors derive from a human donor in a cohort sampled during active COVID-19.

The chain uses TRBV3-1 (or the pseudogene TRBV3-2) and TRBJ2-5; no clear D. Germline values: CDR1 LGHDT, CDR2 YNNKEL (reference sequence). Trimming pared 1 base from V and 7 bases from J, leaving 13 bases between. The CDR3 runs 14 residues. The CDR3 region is CASSQGLLVVTQYF. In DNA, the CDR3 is TGTGCCAGCAGCCAAGGTCTCTTAGTCGTGACCCAGTACTTC.

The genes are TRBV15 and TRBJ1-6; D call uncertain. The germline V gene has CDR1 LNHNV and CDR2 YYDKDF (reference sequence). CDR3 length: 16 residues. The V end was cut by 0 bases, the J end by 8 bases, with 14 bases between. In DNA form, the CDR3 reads TGTGCCACCAGCAGAGAGTCCGCCGGGTCCCATTCACCCCTCCACTTT. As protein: CATSRESAGSHSPLHF.

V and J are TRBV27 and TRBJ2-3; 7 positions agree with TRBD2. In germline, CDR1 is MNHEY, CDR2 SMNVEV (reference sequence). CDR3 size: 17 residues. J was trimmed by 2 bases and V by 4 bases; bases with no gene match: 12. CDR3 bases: TGTGCCAGCAGTTCTTTCGGCAGCGGGGACTACACAGATACGCAGTATTTT. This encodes CASSSFGSGDYTDTQYF.

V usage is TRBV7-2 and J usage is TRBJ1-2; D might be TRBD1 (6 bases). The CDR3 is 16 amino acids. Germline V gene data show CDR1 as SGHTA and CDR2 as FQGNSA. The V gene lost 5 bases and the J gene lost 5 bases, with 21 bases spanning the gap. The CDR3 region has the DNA TGTGCCAGCAGCAGAACCACAGGGCCCACCTCGTATGGCTACACCTTC. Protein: CASSRTTGPTSYGYTF.

CDR3 DNA: TGTGCCAGCAGTCAAGCCAGGGGGCAGCCCCAGCATTTT. Its translation: CASSQARGQPQHF. V usage is TRBV6-2 or TRBV6-3 and J usage is TRBJ1-5; 7 positions match TRBD1. V shed 5 bases, J shed 7 bases, and the junction held 5 bases outside the gene matches. The length of the CDR3 is 13 residues. Germline CDR1 is MNHEY and CDR2 is SVGEGT.

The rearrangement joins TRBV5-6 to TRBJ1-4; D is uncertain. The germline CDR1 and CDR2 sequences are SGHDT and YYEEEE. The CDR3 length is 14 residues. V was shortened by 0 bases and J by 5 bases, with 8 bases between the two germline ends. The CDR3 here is CASSLGAVNEKLFF. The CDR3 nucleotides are TGTGCCAGCAGCTTGGGGGCAGTGAATGAAAAACTGTTTTTT.

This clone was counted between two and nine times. The CDR3 nucleotides are TGCAGCGTTTCGGACAGGGAGCACACCTTC. It encodes CSVSDREHTF. This rearrangement joins TRBV29-1 to TRBJ1-2; the match to TRBD1 covers 8 bases. The ends lost 5 bases at V and 12 bases at J; junction bases unmatched: 5. Germline CDR1 reads SQVTM; CDR2 reads ANQGSEA. CDR3 length: 10 amino acids.

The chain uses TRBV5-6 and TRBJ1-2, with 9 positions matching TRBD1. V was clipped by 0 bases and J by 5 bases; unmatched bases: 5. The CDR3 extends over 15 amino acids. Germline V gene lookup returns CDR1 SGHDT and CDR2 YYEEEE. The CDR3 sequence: CASSLGDREEYGYTF. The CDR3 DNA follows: TGTGCCAGCAGCTTGGGGGACAGGGAGGAGTATGGCTACACCTTC.

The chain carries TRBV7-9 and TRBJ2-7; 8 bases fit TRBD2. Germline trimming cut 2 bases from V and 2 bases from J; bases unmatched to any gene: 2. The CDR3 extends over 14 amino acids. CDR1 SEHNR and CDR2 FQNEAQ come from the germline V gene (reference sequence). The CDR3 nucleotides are TGTGCCAGCAGCTTAACCGGGGGGGCCTACGAGCAGTACTTC. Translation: CASSLTGGAYEQYF.